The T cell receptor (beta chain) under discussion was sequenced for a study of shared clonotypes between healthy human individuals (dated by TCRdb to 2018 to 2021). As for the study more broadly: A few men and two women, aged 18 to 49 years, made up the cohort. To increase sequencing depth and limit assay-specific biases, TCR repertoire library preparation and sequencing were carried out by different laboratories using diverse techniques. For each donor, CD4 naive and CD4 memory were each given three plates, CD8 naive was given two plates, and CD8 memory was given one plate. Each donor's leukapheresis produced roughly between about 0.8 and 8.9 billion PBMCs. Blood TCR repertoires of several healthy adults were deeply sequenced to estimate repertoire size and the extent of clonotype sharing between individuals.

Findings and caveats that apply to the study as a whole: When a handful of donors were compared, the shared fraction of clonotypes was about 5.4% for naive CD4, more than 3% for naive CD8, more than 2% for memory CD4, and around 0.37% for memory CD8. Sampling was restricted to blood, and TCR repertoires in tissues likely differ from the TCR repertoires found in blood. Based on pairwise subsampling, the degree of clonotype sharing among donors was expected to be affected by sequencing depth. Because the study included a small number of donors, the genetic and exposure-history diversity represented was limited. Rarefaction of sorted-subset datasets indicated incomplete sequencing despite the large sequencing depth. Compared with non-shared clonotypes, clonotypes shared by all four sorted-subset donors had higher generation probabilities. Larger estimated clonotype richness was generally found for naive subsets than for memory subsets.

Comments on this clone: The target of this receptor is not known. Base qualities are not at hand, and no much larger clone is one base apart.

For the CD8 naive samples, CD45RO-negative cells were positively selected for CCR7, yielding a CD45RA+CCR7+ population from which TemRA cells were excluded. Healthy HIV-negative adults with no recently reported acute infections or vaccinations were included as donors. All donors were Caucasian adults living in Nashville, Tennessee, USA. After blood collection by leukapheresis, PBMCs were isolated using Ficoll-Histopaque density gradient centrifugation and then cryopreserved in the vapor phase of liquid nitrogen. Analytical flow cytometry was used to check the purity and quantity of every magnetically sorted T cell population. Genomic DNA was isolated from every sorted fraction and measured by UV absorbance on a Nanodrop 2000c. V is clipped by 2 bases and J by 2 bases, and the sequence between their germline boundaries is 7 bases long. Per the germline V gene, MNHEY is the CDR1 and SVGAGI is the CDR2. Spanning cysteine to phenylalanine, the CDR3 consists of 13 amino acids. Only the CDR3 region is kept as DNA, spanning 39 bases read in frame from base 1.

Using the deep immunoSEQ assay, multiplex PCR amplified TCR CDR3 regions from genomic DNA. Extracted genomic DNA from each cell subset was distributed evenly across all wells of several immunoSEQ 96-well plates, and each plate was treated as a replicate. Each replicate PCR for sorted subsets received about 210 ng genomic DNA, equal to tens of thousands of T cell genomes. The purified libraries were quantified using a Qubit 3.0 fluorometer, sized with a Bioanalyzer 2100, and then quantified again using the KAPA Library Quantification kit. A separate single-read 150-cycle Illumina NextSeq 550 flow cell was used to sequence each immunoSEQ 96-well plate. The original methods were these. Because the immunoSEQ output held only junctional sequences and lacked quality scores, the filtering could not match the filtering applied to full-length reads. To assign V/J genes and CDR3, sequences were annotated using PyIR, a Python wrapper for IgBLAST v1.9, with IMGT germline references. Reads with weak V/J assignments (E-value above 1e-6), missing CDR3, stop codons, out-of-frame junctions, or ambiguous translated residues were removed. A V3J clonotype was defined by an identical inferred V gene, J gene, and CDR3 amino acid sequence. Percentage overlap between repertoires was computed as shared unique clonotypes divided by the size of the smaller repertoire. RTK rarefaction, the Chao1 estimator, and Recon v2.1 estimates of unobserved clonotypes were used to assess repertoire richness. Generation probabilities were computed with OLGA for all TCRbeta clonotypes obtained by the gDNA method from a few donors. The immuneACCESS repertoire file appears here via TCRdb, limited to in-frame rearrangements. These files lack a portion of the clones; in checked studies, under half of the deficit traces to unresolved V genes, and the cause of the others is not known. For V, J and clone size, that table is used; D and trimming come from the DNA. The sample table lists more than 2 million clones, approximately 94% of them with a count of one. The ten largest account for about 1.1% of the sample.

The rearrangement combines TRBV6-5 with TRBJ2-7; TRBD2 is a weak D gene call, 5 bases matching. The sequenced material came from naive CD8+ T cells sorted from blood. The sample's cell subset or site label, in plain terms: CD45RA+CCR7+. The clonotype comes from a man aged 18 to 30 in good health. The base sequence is TGTGCCAGCAGTTACGACGGGGCCTACGAGCAGTACTTC. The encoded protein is CASSYDGAYEQYF.